A selection of T cell receptor beta chains follows, all from one sample in a study of a mutant IDH1 vaccine in newly diagnosed glioma. Sequencing was performed with immunoSEQ multiplex PCR; in TCRdb, only in-frame clones are kept and a portion is missing. The sample contains fewer than 70,000 clones, 89% of which appear only once. No cognate antigen is known for these TCRs. This specimen consisted of PBMCs, obtained from a glioma patient whose treatment included an IDH1 peptide vaccine. Receptors originate from a man in his forties or fifties with glioma. The CDR3 runs from the conserved cysteine through the conserved F or W. A D gene is named only where the DNA matches it firmly. Expanded clones get a size class; other rows say once, few or many, or leave the size out.

v_call	d_call	clone_size	j_call	cdr3_aa	cdr3_nt
TRBV29-1	TRBD1	NA	TRBJ2-2	CSARTGSTGELFF	TGCAGCGCCCGGACAGGGAGCACCGGGGAGCTGTTTTTT
TRBV18	NA	NA	TRBJ1-5	CASSPPGGGQPQHF	TGTGCCAGCTCACCACCCGGGGGCGGACAGCCCCAGCATTTT
TRBV7-9	NA	NA	TRBJ2-7	CASSWGPMGYEQYF	TGTGCCAGCAGCTGGGGCCCCATGGGCTACGAGCAGTACTTC
TRBV5-4	NA	NA	TRBJ2-1	CASSLSQGGYNEQFF	TGTGCCAGCAGCTTATCACAAGGGGGATACAATGAGCAGTTCTTC
TRBV9	NA	NA	TRBJ1-6	CASSVGFRDSPLHF	TGTGCCAGCAGCGTCGGGTTTAGGGATTCACCCCTCCACTTT
TRBV9	TRBD1	NA	TRBJ2-7	CASSAGQGFYEQYF	TGTGCCAGCAGCGCGGGACAGGGCTTCTACGAGCAGTACTTC
TRBV12-5	TRBD1	NA	TRBJ2-1	CASGSGQGRNEQFF	TGTGCTAGTGGTTCGGGACAGGGGCGCAATGAGCAGTTCTTC
TRBV6-1	TRBD2	NA	TRBJ2-1	CASSEGRGSYNEQFF	TGTGCCAGCAGTGAAGGGCGGGGGTCCTACAATGAGCAGTTCTTC
TRBV5-4	NA	once	TRBJ2-2	CASRRTGTATGELFF	TGTGCCAGCAGACGTACCGGGACGGCCACCGGGGAGCTGTTTTTT
TRBV4-3	NA	NA	TRBJ2-1	CASSQERFGTRSYNEQFF	TGCGCCAGCAGCCAAGAGCGGTTCGGGACACGGTCCTACAATGAGCAGTTCTTC
TRBV2	NA	NA	TRBJ2-3	CASSFMVLGDTQYF	TGTGCCAGCAGTTTCATGGTTTTAGGGGATACGCAGTATTTT
TRBV7-2	NA	NA	TRBJ2-7	CASSAGGGLAPYEQYF	TGTGCCAGCAGCGCCGGCGGTGGGCTAGCGCCTTACGAGCAGTACTTC
TRBV15	TRBD2	NA	TRBJ2-1	CATSRGLGLAGYNEQFF	TGTGCCACCAGCAGGGGTTTAGGACTAGCGGGCTACAATGAGCAGTTCTTC
TRBV9	TRBD1	NA	TRBJ1-3	CASSKQGAPGNTIYF	TGTGCCAGCAGCAAACAGGGGGCGCCTGGAAACACCATATATTTT
TRBV6-6	TRBD1	NA	TRBJ1-5	CASSSQGGYQPQHF	TGTGCCAGCAGTTCCCAGGGGGGATACCAGCCCCAGCATTTT
TRBV14	NA	NA	TRBJ2-7	CASSQESGRYEQYF	TGTGCCAGCAGCCAAGAGAGTGGTAGGTACGAGCAGTACTTC
TRBV5-1	TRBD2	NA	TRBJ2-5	CASSLGPGLAEETQYF	TGCGCCAGCAGCTTGGGGCCGGGACTAGCAGAGGAGACCCAGTACTTC
TRBV30	NA	NA	TRBJ1-1	CAWSADRTAIPEAFF	TGTGCCTGGAGTGCGGACAGAACTGCGATCCCTGAAGCTTTCTTT
TRBV7-8	NA	NA	TRBJ2-3	CASSLGVRSDTQYF	TGTGCCAGCAGCTTAGGCGTCAGGTCAGATACGCAGTATTTT
TRBV4-1	NA	NA	TRBJ2-7	CASSQSRGSFAYEQYF	TGCGCCAGCAGCCAATCCCGCGGCTCTTTTGCCTACGAGCAGTACTTC
TRBV18	NA	NA	TRBJ1-3	CASSPGASSGNTIYF	TGTGCCAGCTCACCAGGAGCGAGCTCTGGAAACACCATATATTTT
TRBV5-1	NA	NA	TRBJ2-2	CASSDRSSNTGELFF	TGCGCCAGCAGCGACAGATCATCGAACACCGGGGAGCTGTTTTTT
TRBV18	NA	NA	TRBJ2-2	CASSPLGSTGTGELFF	TGTGCCAGCTCACCCCTTGGCTCCACAGGGACCGGGGAGCTGTTTTTT
TRBV7-8	NA	NA	TRBJ1-5	CASSRSWVAGGNQPQHF	TGTGCCAGCAGCCGCAGCTGGGTTGCGGGGGGAAATCAGCCCCAGCATTTT
TRBV28	NA	NA	TRBJ1-2	CASSSGNYGYTF	TGTGCCAGCAGTTCGGGGAACTATGGCTACACCTTC
TRBV25-1	TRBD1	NA	TRBJ1-2	CASSEYGGQGGGYTF	TGTGCCAGCAGTGAATACGGCGGACAGGGTGGTGGCTACACCTTC
TRBV7-7	NA	NA	TRBJ2-5	CASSRPGSQETQYF	TGTGCTAGCAGCCGTCCGGGGTCCCAAGAGACCCAGTACTTC
TRBV28	NA	once	TRBJ1-2	CASSLGPSYGYTF	TGTGCCAGCAGTTTGGGCCCTAGCTATGGCTACACCTTC
TRBV18	NA	NA	TRBJ2-7	CASGPGVYEQYF	TGTGCCAGCGGTCCTGGGGTCTACGAGCAGTACTTC
TRBV5-6	TRBD1	NA	TRBJ2-2	CASSLRTGGYTGELFF	TGTGCCAGCAGCTTGAGGACAGGGGGGTACACCGGGGAGCTGTTTTTT
TRBV6-5	TRBD1	NA	TRBJ1-3	CASRTGPGNTIYF	TGTGCCAGCAGGACAGGGCCTGGAAACACCATATATTTT
TRBV5-6	NA	NA	TRBJ1-2	CASSRQGEYGYTF	TGTGCCAGCAGCCGTCAGGGAGAATATGGCTACACCTTC
TRBV4-3	NA	NA	TRBJ1-6	CASSQQRSDSPLHF	TGCGCCAGCAGCCAACAACGATCCGATTCACCCCTCCACTTT
TRBV11-2	NA	once	TRBJ1-3	CASSPRQFNSGNTIYF	TGTGCCAGCAGTCCTAGACAGTTCAACTCTGGAAACACCATATATTTT
TRBV27	NA	NA	TRBJ2-7	CASSSLQGGGLREQYF	TGTGCCAGCAGTTCCCTTCAGGGCGGAGGACTACGGGAGCAGTACTTC
TRBV18	TRBD1	NA	TRBJ1-4	CASSPTTGKYEKLFF	TGTGCCAGCTCACCCACGACAGGGAAGTATGAAAAACTGTTTTTT
TRBV27	TRBD1	NA	TRBJ1-2	CASSHDRAYGYTF	TGTGCCAGCAGTCATGACAGGGCCTATGGCTACACCTTC
TRBV4-1	TRBD1	NA	TRBJ1-2	CASSQTGQGGYGYTF	TGCGCCAGCAGCCAAACGGGACAGGGAGGCTATGGCTACACCTTC
TRBV18	NA	NA	TRBJ2-7	CASSQQGGYEQYF	TGTGCCAGCTCCCAGCAGGGGGGCTACGAGCAGTACTTC
TRBV30	TRBD1	NA	TRBJ1-6	CAWGDSPNSPLHF	TGTGCCTGGGGGGACAGCCCTAATTCACCCCTCCACTTT
TRBV4-3	NA	NA	TRBJ2-7	CASSQDRGGPYEQYF	TGCGCCAGCAGCCAAGATAGGGGCGGACCGTACGAGCAGTACTTC
TRBV27	NA	few	TRBJ2-1	CASSLTRLVGEQFF	TGTGCCAGCAGTCTAACCCGACTAGTCGGGGAGCAGTTCTTC
TRBV5-4	NA	NA	TRBJ1-6	CASSASRATGSPLHF	TGTGCCAGCAGCGCCAGCCGGGCTACGGGCTCACCCCTCCACTTT
TRBV18	NA	NA	TRBJ1-3	CASSPPGPFGGNTIYF	TGTGCCAGCTCACCCCCGGGGCCCTTCGGTGGAAACACCATATATTTT
TRBV5-1	TRBD1	NA	TRBJ1-4	CASSLGAGGEKLFF	TGCGCCAGCAGCTTGGGGGCAGGGGGTGAAAAACTGTTTTTT
TRBV2	NA	NA	TRBJ1-5	CASTGSGNQPQHF	TGTGCCAGCACTGGAAGCGGCAATCAGCCCCAGCATTTT